This is a list of T cell receptor beta chains from one sample in a study of blood T cell repertoires in COVID-19. Sequencing used immunoSEQ multiplex PCR; TCRdb keeps in-frame clones, though not all of them. The table includes some 88,000 clones, 70% to 90% detected once. The sequenced material came from peripheral blood. Every receptor here comes from a man aged 55 to 70 with acute or convalescent COVID-19. CDR3s include the opening cysteine and the closing phenylalanine or tryptophan. The order of the fields is D gene, V gene, J gene, clone size, CDR3 protein, CDR3 DNA. D genes are given only for firm matches. Clone size is shown for a subset of rows, as once, few, many or a class of expanded clone.

d_gene: .; v_gene: TRBV18; j_gene: TRBJ1-4; abundance: .; CDR3aa: CASSPYRQRPTNEKLFF; CDR3nt: TGTGCCAGCTCACCATATAGACAGAGACCAACTAATGAAAAACTGTTTTTT
d_gene: .; v_gene: TRBV27; j_gene: TRBJ2-4; abundance: .; CDR3aa: CASSSGPLAKNIQYF; CDR3nt: TGTGCCAGCAGTTCAGGGCCACTAGCCAAAAACATTCAGTACTTC
d_gene: .; v_gene: TRBV10-1; j_gene: TRBJ2-2; abundance: .; CDR3aa: CASSQAGLTGELFF; CDR3nt: TGCGCCAGCAGCCAAGCAGGGCTCACCGGGGAGCTGTTTTTT
d_gene: TRBD1; v_gene: TRBV27; j_gene: TRBJ1-2; abundance: .; CDR3aa: CASSLYALGGTGAYGYTF; CDR3nt: TGTGCCAGCAGTTTATACGCTTTAGGGGGGACAGGGGCCTATGGCTACACCTTC
d_gene: TRBD1; v_gene: TRBV6-2/TRBV6-3; j_gene: TRBJ1-5; abundance: .; CDR3aa: CASSSNPRQGVFNQPQHF; CDR3nt: TGTGCCAGCAGTTCAAACCCCCGACAGGGGGTTTTTAATCAGCCCCAGCATTTT
d_gene: TRBD1; v_gene: TRBV19; j_gene: TRBJ1-2; abundance: .; CDR3aa: CASTLGAGGWSGYTF; CDR3nt: TGTGCCAGTACCCTCGGGGCAGGGGGTTGGAGTGGCTACACCTTC
d_gene: TRBD1; v_gene: TRBV29-1; j_gene: TRBJ1-2; abundance: .; CDR3aa: CSVVRDRFGYTF; CDR3nt: TGCAGCGTTGTCCGGGACAGGTTTGGCTACACCTTC
d_gene: .; v_gene: TRBV29-1; j_gene: TRBJ1-1; abundance: .; CDR3aa: CSVTILNTEAFF; CDR3nt: TGCAGCGTTACTATACTGAACACTGAAGCTTTCTTT
d_gene: .; v_gene: TRBV19; j_gene: TRBJ2-3; abundance: .; CDR3aa: CASSIYPPADTDTQYF; CDR3nt: TGTGCCAGTAGTATTTATCCCCCGGCGGACACAGATACGCAGTATTTT
d_gene: TRBD2; v_gene: TRBV10-3; j_gene: TRBJ2-2; abundance: .; CDR3aa: CAISGGAGRTTGELFF; CDR3nt: TGTGCCATCAGTGGGGGAGCGGGGCGGACTACCGGGGAGCTGTTTTTT
d_gene: TRBD1; v_gene: TRBV30; j_gene: TRBJ2-7; abundance: .; CDR3aa: CAWSVQGQGKQYF; CDR3nt: TGTGCCTGGAGTGTACAGGGACAGGGTAAGCAGTACTTC
d_gene: TRBD2; v_gene: TRBV10-3; j_gene: TRBJ2-3; abundance: few; CDR3aa: CAISDLGLAGITDTQYF; CDR3nt: TGTGCCATCAGTGACTTAGGACTAGCGGGTATCACAGATACGCAGTATTTT
d_gene: .; v_gene: TRBV5-1; j_gene: TRBJ1-1; abundance: .; CDR3aa: CASSPIQGNTEAFF; CDR3nt: TGCGCCAGCAGCCCCATACAGGGTAACACTGAAGCTTTCTTT
d_gene: TRBD1; v_gene: TRBV5-6; j_gene: TRBJ1-2; abundance: once; CDR3aa: CASSLRDRIYGYTF; CDR3nt: TGTGCCAGCAGCTTGAGGGACAGAATTTATGGCTACACCTTC
d_gene: .; v_gene: TRBV5-1; j_gene: TRBJ2-6; abundance: .; CDR3aa: CASSWGLPGANVLTF; CDR3nt: TGCGCCAGCAGCTGGGGGCTCCCTGGGGCCAACGTCCTGACTTTC
d_gene: .; v_gene: TRBV18; j_gene: TRBJ1-5; abundance: .; CDR3aa: CASSPSAGGNQPQHF; CDR3nt: TGTGCCAGCTCACCATCGGCCGGGGGCAATCAGCCCCAGCATTTT
d_gene: TRBD2; v_gene: TRBV7-8; j_gene: TRBJ2-7; abundance: .; CDR3aa: CASSLSLAGDEQYF; CDR3nt: TGTGCCAGCAGCTTATCGTTAGCGGGAGACGAGCAGTACTTC
d_gene: TRBD2; v_gene: TRBV11-2; j_gene: TRBJ2-1; abundance: .; CDR3aa: CASTSSGSYNEQFF; CDR3nt: TGTGCCAGCACTTCTAGCGGCTCCTACAATGAGCAGTTCTTC
d_gene: .; v_gene: TRBV11-2; j_gene: TRBJ1-1; abundance: .; CDR3aa: CASSPPGRGESTEAFF; CDR3nt: TGTGCCAGCAGCCCCCCAGGCCGGGGGGAGAGCACTGAAGCTTTCTTT
d_gene: .; v_gene: TRBV14; j_gene: TRBJ2-1; abundance: .; CDR3aa: CASSQATGYWGYNEQFF; CDR3nt: TGTGCCAGCAGCCAAGCGACAGGTTACTGGGGATACAATGAGCAGTTCTTC
d_gene: TRBD1; v_gene: TRBV29-1; j_gene: TRBJ1-2; abundance: once; CDR3aa: CSVDPGGARGYTF; CDR3nt: TGCAGCGTTGATCCAGGGGGCGCGAGGGGCTACACCTTC
d_gene: TRBD1; v_gene: TRBV19; j_gene: TRBJ1-5; abundance: .; CDR3aa: CASSRDRYNQPQHF; CDR3nt: TGTGCCAGTAGTCGGGACAGATACAATCAGCCCCAGCATTTT
d_gene: .; v_gene: TRBV7-9; j_gene: TRBJ2-1; abundance: .; CDR3aa: CASSRGDYEQFF; CDR3nt: TGTGCCAGCAGCAGGGGCGACTATGAGCAGTTCTTC
d_gene: TRBD1; v_gene: TRBV6-5; j_gene: TRBJ2-5; abundance: .; CDR3aa: CASSRWTGTETQYF; CDR3nt: TGTGCCAGCAGCCGATGGACAGGGACGGAGACCCAGTACTTC
d_gene: .; v_gene: TRBV9; j_gene: TRBJ2-5; abundance: .; CDR3aa: CASSVGHHTGQETQYF; CDR3nt: TGTGCCAGCAGCGTAGGCCACCATACGGGCCAAGAGACCCAGTACTTC
d_gene: .; v_gene: TRBV5-1; j_gene: TRBJ1-1; abundance: .; CDR3aa: CASSLANQNTEAFF; CDR3nt: TGCGCCAGCAGCTTGGCCAATCAGAACACTGAAGCTTTCTTT
d_gene: TRBD2; v_gene: TRBV5-4; j_gene: TRBJ2-3; abundance: .; CDR3aa: CASNPPGLAGVDTQYF; CDR3nt: TGTGCCAGCAACCCGCCGGGACTAGCGGGAGTAGATACGCAGTATTTT
d_gene: .; v_gene: TRBV7-9; j_gene: TRBJ2-3; abundance: .; CDR3aa: CASSLERMAGRTDTQYF; CDR3nt: TGTGCCAGCAGCTTAGAACGGATGGCGGGGCGCACAGATACGCAGTATTTT
d_gene: .; v_gene: TRBV9; j_gene: TRBJ1-1; abundance: .; CDR3aa: CASSVDWSSTEAFF; CDR3nt: TGTGCCAGCAGCGTAGACTGGAGTTCCACTGAAGCTTTCTTT
d_gene: .; v_gene: TRBV5-6; j_gene: TRBJ1-6; abundance: .; CDR3aa: CASSSKGNNSPLHF; CDR3nt: TGTGCCAGCAGCTCCAAGGGGAATAATTCACCCCTCCACTTT
d_gene: .; v_gene: TRBV24-1; j_gene: TRBJ2-1; abundance: .; CDR3aa: CATKGRDNEQFF; CDR3nt: TGTGCCACCAAGGGCAGGGACAATGAGCAGTTCTTC